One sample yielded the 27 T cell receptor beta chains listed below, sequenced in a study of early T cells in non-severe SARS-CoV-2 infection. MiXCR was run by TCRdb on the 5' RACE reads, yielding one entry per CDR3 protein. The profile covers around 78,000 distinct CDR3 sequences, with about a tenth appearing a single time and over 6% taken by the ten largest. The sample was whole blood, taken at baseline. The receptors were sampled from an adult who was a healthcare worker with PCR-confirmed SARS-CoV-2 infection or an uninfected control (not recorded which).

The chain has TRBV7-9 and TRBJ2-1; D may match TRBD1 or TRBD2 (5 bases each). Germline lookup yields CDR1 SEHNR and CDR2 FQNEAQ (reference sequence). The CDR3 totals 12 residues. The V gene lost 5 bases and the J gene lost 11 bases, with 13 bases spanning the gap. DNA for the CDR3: TGTGCCAGCAGCGCCCTGCCGGGACAGCAGTTCTTC. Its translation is CASSALPGQQFF.

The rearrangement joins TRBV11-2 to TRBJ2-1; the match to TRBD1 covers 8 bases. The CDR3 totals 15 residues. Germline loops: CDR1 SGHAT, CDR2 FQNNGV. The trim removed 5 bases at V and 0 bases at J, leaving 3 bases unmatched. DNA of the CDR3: TGTGCCAGCAGCATCCAGGGGGCCTCCTACAATGAGCAGTTCTTC. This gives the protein CASSIQGASYNEQFF.

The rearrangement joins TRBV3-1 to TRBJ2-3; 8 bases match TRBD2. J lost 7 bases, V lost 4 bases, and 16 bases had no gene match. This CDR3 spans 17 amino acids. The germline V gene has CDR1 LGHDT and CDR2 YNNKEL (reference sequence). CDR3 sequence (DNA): TGTGCCAGCAGCCGACAGCCCCCCGGGGGGGCCATGAATACGCAGTATTTT. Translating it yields CASSRQPPGGAMNTQYF.

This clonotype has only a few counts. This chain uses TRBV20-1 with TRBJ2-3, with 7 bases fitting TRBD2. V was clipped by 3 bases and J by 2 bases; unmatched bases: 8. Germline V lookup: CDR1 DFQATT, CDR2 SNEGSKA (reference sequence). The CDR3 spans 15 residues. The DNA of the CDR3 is TGCAGTGCTAGGTCAGCGGGGCAAAACACAGATACGCAGTATTTT. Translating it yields CSARSAGQNTDTQYF.

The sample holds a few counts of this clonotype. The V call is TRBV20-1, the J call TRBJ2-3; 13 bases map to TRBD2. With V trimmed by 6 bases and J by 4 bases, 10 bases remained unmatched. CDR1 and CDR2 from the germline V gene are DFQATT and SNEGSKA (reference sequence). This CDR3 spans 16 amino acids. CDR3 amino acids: CSAELAGGPRADTQYF. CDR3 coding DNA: TGCAGTGCGGAACTAGCGGGGGGGCCCAGAGCAGATACGCAGTATTTT.

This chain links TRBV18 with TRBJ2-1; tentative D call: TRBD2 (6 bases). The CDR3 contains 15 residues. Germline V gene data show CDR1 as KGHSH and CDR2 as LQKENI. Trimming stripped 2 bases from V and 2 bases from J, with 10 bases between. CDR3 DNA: TGTGCCAGCTCACCATCCGCGGGGCCCTACAATGAGCAGTTCTTC. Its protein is CASSPSAGPYNEQFF.

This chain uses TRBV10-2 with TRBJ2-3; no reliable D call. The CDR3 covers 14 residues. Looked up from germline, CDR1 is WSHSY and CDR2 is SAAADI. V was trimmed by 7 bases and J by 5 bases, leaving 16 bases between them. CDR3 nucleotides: TGCGCCAGCACCCACACCGTTGTAGGAGATACGCAGTATTTT. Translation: CASTHTVVGDTQYF.

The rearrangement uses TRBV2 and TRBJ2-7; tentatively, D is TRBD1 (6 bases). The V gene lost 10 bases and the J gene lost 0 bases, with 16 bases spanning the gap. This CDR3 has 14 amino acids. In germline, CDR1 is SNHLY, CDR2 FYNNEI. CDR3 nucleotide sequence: TGTGCCACCCGTCACCGGGACATCTCCTACGAGCAGTACTTC. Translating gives CATRHRDISYEQYF. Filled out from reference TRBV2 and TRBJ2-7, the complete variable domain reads EPEVTQTPSHQVTQMGQEVILRCVPISNHLYFYWYRQILGQKVEFLVSFYNNEISEKSEIFDDQFSVERPDGSNFTLKIRSTKLEDSAMYFCATRHRDISYEQYFGPGTRLTVT.

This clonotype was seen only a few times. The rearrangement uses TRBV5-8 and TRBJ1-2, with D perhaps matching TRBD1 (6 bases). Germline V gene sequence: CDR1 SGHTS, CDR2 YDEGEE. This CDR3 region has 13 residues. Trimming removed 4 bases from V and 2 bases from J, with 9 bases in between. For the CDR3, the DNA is TGTGCCAGCAGCCCGGACAGAAACTATGGCTACACCTTC. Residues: CASSPDRNYGYTF.

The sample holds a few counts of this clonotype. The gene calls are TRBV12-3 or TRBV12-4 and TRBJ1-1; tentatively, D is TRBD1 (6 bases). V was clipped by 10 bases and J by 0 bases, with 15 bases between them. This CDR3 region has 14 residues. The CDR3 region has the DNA TGTGCCACCCAATCCGGACAGCTGAACACTGAAGCTTTCTTT. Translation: CATQSGQLNTEAFF.

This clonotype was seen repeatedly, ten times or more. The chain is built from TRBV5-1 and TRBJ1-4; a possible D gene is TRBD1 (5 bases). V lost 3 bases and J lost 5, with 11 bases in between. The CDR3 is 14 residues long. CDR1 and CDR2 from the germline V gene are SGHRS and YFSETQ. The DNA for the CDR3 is TGCGCCAGCAGCTACCGGGACGGAAATGAAAAACTGTTTTTT. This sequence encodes CASSYRDGNEKLFF.

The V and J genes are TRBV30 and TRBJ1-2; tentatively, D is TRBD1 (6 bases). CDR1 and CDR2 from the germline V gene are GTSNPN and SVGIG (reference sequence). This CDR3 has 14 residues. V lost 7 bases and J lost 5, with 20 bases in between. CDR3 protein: CAYSGGRVRYGYTF. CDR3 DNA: TGTGCCTACTCGGGGGGCAGGGTACGATATGGCTACACCTTC.

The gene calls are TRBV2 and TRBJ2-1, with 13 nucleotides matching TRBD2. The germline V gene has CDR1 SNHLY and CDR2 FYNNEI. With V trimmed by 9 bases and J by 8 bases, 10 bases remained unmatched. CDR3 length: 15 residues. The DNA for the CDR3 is TGTGCCAGGGCGACTAGCGGGGGGTACAGGGATGAGCAGTTCTTC. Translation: CARATSGGYRDEQFF. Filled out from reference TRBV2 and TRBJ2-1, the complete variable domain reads EPEVTQTPSHQVTQMGQEVILRCVPISNHLYFYWYRQILGQKVEFLVSFYNNEISEKSEIFDDQFSVERPDGSNFTLKIRSTKLEDSAMYFCARATSGGYRDEQFFGPGTRLTVL.

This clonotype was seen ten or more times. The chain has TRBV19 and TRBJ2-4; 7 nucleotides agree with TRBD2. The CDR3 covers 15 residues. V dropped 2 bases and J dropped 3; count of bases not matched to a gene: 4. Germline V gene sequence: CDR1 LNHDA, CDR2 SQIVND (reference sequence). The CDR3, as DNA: TGTGCCAGTAGTATATGGTCTAGCGGCAAAAACATTCAGTACTTC. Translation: CASSIWSSGKNIQYF. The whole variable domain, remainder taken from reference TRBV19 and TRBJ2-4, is DGGITQSPKYLFRKEGQNVTLSCEQNLNHDAMYWYRQDPGQGLRLIYYSQIVNDFQKGDIAEGYSVSREKKESFPLTVTSAQKNPTAFYLCASSIWSSGKNIQYFGAGTRLSVL.

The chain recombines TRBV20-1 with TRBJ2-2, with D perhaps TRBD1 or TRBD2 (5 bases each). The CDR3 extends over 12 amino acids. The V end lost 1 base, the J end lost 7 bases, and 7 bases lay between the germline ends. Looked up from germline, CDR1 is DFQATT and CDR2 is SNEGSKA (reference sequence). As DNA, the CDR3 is TGCAGTGCTAGAGGGGGGAGCGGGGAGCTGTTTTTT. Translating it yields CSARGGSGELFF.

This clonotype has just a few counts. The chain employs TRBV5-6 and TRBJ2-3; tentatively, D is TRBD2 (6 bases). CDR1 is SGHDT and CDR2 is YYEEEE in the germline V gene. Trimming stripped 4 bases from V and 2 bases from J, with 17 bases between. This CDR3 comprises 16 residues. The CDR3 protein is CASSPGTSPPTDTQYF. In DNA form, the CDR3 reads TGTGCCAGCAGCCCAGGGACTTCCCCTCCCACAGATACGCAGTATTTT.

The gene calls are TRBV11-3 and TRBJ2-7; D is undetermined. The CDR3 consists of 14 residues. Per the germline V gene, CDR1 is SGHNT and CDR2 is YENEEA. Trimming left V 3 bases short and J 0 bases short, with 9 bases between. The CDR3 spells CASSLTTASYEQYF. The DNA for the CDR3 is TGTGCCAGCAGCTTGACGACGGCCTCCTACGAGCAGTACTTC.

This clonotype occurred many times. The CDR3 nucleotides are TGTGCCAGCAGCTCGACCAGCTATGGCTACACCTTC. Protein product: CASSSTSYGYTF. The gene calls are TRBV5-6 and TRBJ1-2; unclear D gene. V was clipped by 3 bases and J by 4 bases, with 7 bases between them. CDR1 and CDR2 from the germline V gene are SGHDT and YYEEEE. CDR3 size: 12 residues.

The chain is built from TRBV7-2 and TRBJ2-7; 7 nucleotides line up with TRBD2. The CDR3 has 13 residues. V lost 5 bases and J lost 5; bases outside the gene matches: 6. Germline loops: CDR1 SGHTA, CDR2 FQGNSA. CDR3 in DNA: TGTGCCAGCAGCCCTCAGGGAGGGAACGAGCAGTACTTC. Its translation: CASSPQGGNEQYF.

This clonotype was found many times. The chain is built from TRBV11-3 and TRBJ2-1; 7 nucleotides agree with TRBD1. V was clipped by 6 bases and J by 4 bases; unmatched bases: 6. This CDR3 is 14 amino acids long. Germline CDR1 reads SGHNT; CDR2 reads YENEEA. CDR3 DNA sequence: TGTGCCAGCAGTCTAGGGACAGCTTACAATGAGCAGTTCTTC. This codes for CASSLGTAYNEQFF.

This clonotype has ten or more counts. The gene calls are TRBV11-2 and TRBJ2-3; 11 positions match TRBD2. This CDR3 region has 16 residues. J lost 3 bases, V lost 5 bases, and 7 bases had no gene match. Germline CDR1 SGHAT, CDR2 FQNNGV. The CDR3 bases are TGTGCCAGCAGCCGGAGACTAGCGGGGCAAACAGATACGCAGTATTTT. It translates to CASSRRLAGQTDTQYF.

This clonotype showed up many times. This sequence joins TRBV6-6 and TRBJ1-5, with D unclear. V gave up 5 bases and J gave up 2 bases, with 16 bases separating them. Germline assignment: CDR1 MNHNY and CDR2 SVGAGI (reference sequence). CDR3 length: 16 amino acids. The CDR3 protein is CASSILGIGGNQPQHF. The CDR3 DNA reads TGTGCCAGCAGTATCCTAGGTATCGGTGGCAATCAGCCCCAGCATTTT.

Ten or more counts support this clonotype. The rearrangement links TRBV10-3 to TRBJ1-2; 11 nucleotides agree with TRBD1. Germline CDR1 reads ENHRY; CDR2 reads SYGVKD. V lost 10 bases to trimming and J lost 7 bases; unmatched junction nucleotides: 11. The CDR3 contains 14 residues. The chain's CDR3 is CATRDGTGGSGYTF. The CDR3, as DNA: TGTGCCACGAGGGACGGGACAGGGGGGTCTGGCTACACCTTC.

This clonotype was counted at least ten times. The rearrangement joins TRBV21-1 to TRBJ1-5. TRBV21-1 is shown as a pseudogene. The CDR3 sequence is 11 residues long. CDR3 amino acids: CAREVYQPQHF. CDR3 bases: TGTGCCCGCGAAGTTTATCAGCCCCAGCATTTT.

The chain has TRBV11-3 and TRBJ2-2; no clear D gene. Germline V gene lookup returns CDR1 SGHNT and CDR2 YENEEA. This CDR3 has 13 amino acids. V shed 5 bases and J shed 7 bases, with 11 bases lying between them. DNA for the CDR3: TGTGCCAGCAGCCTACCCCTGGGCGGGGAGCTGTTTTTT. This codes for CASSLPLGGELFF.

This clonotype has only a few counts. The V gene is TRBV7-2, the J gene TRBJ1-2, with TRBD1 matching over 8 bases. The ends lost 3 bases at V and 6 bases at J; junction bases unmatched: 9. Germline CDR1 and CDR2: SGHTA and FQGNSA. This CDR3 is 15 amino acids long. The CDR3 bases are TGTGCCAGCAGCTTTCGACAGGGGCAGCGCGATGGCTACACCTTC. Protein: CASSFRQGQRDGYTF.

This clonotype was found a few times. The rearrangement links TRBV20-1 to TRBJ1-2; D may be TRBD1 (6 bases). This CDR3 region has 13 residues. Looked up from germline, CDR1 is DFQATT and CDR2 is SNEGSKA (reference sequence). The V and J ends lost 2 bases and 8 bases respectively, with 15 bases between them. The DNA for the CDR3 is TGCAGTGCTAGATGGGGGGCCGGGAGCGGCTACACCTTC. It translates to CSARWGAGSGYTF.